This record looks at one T cell receptor beta chain sequence and its context. The method was immunoSEQ multiplex PCR; TCRdb's version includes in-frame clones alone and lacks a portion of them. The table has over 70,000 clones, around 76% seen once. These data originate in a study of blood T cell repertoires in COVID-19. Study-level background: PBMCs, B-cell-depleted T cells, or T cells were the source of the cDNA or gDNA that made up the material.

Trimming pared 6 bases from V and 8 bases from J, leaving 8 bases between. The length of the CDR3 is 12 residues. Per the germline V gene, CDR1 is MNHEY and CDR2 is SVGEGT. The sample taken for sequencing was peripheral blood. The source is a man between 65 and 85 years old with active or convalescent COVID-19. This chain connects TRBV6-2 or TRBV6-3 to TRBJ1-6; a weak D match, TRBD1 (6 bases). CDR3 loop: CASSRQDSPLHF. In DNA, the CDR3 is TGTGCCAGCAGCAGACAGGATTCACCCCTCCACTTT.